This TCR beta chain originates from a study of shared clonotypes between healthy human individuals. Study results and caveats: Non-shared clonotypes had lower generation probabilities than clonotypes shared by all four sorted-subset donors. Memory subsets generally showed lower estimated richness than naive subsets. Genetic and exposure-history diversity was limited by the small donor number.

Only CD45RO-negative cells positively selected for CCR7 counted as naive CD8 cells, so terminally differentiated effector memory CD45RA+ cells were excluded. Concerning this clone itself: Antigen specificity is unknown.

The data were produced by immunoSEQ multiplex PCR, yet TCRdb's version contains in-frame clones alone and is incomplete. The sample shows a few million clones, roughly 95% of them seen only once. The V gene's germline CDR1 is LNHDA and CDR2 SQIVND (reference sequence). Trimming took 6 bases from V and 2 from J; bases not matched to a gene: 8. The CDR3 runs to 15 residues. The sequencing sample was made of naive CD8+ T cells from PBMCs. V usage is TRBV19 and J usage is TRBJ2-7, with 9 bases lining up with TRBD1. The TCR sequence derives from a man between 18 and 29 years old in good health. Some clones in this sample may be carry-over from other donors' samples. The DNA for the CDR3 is TGTGCCAGTAGCTTCGGACAGGGGTTCGCCTACGAGCAGTACTTC. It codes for CASSFGQGFAYEQYF.